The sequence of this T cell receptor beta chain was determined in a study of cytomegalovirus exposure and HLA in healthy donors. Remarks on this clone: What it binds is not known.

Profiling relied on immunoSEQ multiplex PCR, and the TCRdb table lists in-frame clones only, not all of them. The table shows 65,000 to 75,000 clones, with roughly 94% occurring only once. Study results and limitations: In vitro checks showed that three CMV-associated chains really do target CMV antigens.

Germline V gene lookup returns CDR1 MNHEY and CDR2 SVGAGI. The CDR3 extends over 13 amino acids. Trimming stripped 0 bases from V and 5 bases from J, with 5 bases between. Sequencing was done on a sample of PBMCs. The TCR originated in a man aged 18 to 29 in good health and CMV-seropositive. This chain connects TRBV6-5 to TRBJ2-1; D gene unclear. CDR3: CASSYSSHNEQFF. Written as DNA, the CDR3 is TGTGCCAGCAGTTACTCGAGCCACAATGAGCAGTTCTTC.